This T cell receptor (beta chain) was retrieved from a study of cytomegalovirus exposure and HLA in healthy donors. The PCR contained 60 Vbeta and 13 Jbeta primers. Generated by immunoSEQ multiplex PCR, the TCRdb table keeps only in-frame clones and is missing some. The table shows some 110,000 clones, with more than 65% occurring only once. Study-level findings and limits: Information on immune exposure was restricted to one variable (CMV serostatus). Exclusion applied to some V segments, including TRBV6-2 and TRBV6-3, as they were indistinguishable.

A word on this clone: Its specificity is not known.

V gave up 6 bases and J gave up 7 bases; unmatched junction bases: 13. The CDR3 is 16 residues long. The germline gives CDR1 LNHDA, CDR2 SQIVND (reference sequence). The chain employs TRBV19 and TRBJ2-1; TRBD2 agrees at 9 bases. The sequence was obtained from a woman aged 40 to 50 in good health and CMV-seropositive. What was sequenced was PBMCs. The CDR3 reads CASRALGSGRKNEQFF. For the CDR3, the DNA is TGTGCCAGTAGAGCCCTCGGAAGCGGGAGGAAAAATGAGCAGTTCTTC.